Listed below are T cell receptor beta chains from one sample, sequenced in a study of T cells after yellow fever vaccination. TCRdb independently ran MiXCR on the 5' RACE reads; one entry per CDR3 protein. The table has 600,000 to 750,000 distinct CDR3 sequences, around an eighth seen once. This specimen consisted of PBMCs, obtained on the day of the yellow fever booster vaccination. The receptors here all came from a man younger than 45 who received the YFV17D yellow fever vaccine. Both conserved end residues are part of each CDR3. A D gene is named only where the DNA matches it firmly. Clone size is given for some rows only: seen once, a few or many times, or a class if the clone is expanded.

abundance: few; v_gene: TRBV6-5; j_gene: TRBJ2-7; d_gene: TRBD1; CDR3nt: TGTGCCAGCAGTTTTCTGGGACAGGGGAGTCTCGAGCAGTACTTC; CDR3aa: CASSFLGQGSLEQYF
abundance: few; v_gene: TRBV7-8; j_gene: TRBJ2-3; d_gene: -; CDR3nt: TGTGCCAGCAGCTTAGAGGGCAGGGTGAGCACAGATACGCAGTATTTT; CDR3aa: CASSLEGRVSTDTQYF
abundance: many; v_gene: TRBV5-6; j_gene: TRBJ2-7; d_gene: -; CDR3nt: TGTGCCAGCAGCATAAGCTCCTACGAGCAGTACTTC; CDR3aa: CASSISSYEQYF
abundance: few; v_gene: TRBV11-2; j_gene: TRBJ2-1; d_gene: -; CDR3nt: TGTGCCAGCAGCTTAGTAGGGGTCAATGAGCAGTTCTTC; CDR3aa: CASSLVGVNEQFF
abundance: -; v_gene: TRBV2; j_gene: TRBJ2-5; d_gene: -; CDR3nt: TGTGCCAGCAGTAAATATACAGCCACTCTCCAAGAGACCCAGTACTTC; CDR3aa: CASSKYTATLQETQYF
abundance: few; v_gene: TRBV7-9; j_gene: TRBJ2-1; d_gene: TRBD2; CDR3nt: TGTGCCAGCAGCCCGGGACTAGCGGGAGGGATGAAGCAGTTCTTC; CDR3aa: CASSPGLAGGMKQFF
abundance: few; v_gene: TRBV6-2/TRBV6-3; j_gene: TRBJ2-2; d_gene: TRBD1; CDR3nt: TGTGCCAGCAGGGGGACAGGAGCAAACACCGGGGAGCTGTTTTTT; CDR3aa: CASRGTGANTGELFF
abundance: few; v_gene: TRBV19; j_gene: TRBJ2-1; d_gene: TRBD1; CDR3nt: TGTGCCAGTAGTATCAGGGACAGGGGCAACAATGAGCAGTTCTTC; CDR3aa: CASSIRDRGNNEQFF
abundance: few; v_gene: TRBV21-1; j_gene: TRBJ2-7; d_gene: -; CDR3nt: TGTGCCAGCAGCAAACGGCGAACCACCTACGAGCAGTACTTC; CDR3aa: CASSKRRTTYEQYF
abundance: -; v_gene: TRBV7-2; j_gene: TRBJ2-7; d_gene: -; CDR3nt: TGTGCCAGCAGCACCGAAGCATACACGCAGTACTTC; CDR3aa: CASSTEAYTQYF
abundance: many; v_gene: TRBV11-2; j_gene: TRBJ2-2; d_gene: -; CDR3nt: TGTGCCAGCAGCTTAGTCCAGGGTGGTACCGGGGAGCTGTTTTTT; CDR3aa: CASSLVQGGTGELFF
abundance: -; v_gene: TRBV5-6; j_gene: TRBJ2-1; d_gene: -; CDR3nt: TGTGCCAGCAGCTTGGGTCCAACCAATGAGCAGTTCTTC; CDR3aa: CASSLGPTNEQFF
abundance: -; v_gene: TRBV5-1; j_gene: TRBJ2-7; d_gene: TRBD2; CDR3nt: TGCGCCAGCAGCCTTTCAGATAGCGGGAGGGGTTCATACGAGCAGTACTTC; CDR3aa: CASSLSDSGRGSYEQYF
abundance: -; v_gene: TRBV5-1; j_gene: TRBJ1-4; d_gene: -; CDR3nt: TGCGCCAGCAGCTTGACGGGGGGCACTAATGAAAAACTGTTTTTT; CDR3aa: CASSLTGGTNEKLFF
abundance: few; v_gene: TRBV18; j_gene: TRBJ2-7; d_gene: -; CDR3nt: TGTGCCAGCTCACCAAGAGCCTACGAGCAGTACTTC; CDR3aa: CASSPRAYEQYF
abundance: few; v_gene: TRBV7-2; j_gene: TRBJ1-2; d_gene: -; CDR3nt: TGTGCCAGCAGCTCGGATTTAAGCTATGGCTACACCTTC; CDR3aa: CASSSDLSYGYTF
abundance: -; v_gene: TRBV28; j_gene: TRBJ1-4; d_gene: -; CDR3nt: TGTGCCAGCAGGGGGTCCCAGGGACCTGGGGAAAAACTGTTTTTT; CDR3aa: CASRGSQGPGEKLFF
abundance: few; v_gene: TRBV7-9; j_gene: TRBJ2-7; d_gene: TRBD2; CDR3nt: TGTGCCAGCAGCTTAGTGGCTAGCGGGAGGCAAGAGCAGTACTTC; CDR3aa: CASSLVASGRQEQYF
abundance: -; v_gene: TRBV20-1; j_gene: TRBJ1-2; d_gene: TRBD1; CDR3nt: TGCAGTGCTAACTGGGGACAGGGGGTGCGAGGCTACACCTTC; CDR3aa: CSANWGQGVRGYTF
abundance: few; v_gene: TRBV10-3; j_gene: TRBJ2-1; d_gene: TRBD2; CDR3nt: TGTGCCATCAGTCTCAACTCCGGGACTAGAAATGAGCAGTTCTTC; CDR3aa: CAISLNSGTRNEQFF
abundance: -; v_gene: TRBV5-1; j_gene: TRBJ1-3; d_gene: -; CDR3nt: TGCGCCAGCAGTGACAGTACCTACTCTGGAAACACCATATATTTT; CDR3aa: CASSDSTYSGNTIYF
abundance: -; v_gene: TRBV6-6; j_gene: TRBJ2-7; d_gene: -; CDR3nt: TGTGCCAGCAGCCGAACATGGGGCGAGCAGTACTTC; CDR3aa: CASSRTWGEQYF